These 4 T cell receptor beta chains were all obtained from the same sample, sequenced in a study of early T cells in non-severe SARS-CoV-2 infection. Each CDR3 protein is one row after TCRdb ran MiXCR on the 5' RACE reads. The table lists some 110,000 distinct CDR3 sequences, about 15% of them singletons. Sequenced input: whole blood. These receptors all come from an adult who was a healthcare worker with PCR-confirmed SARS-CoV-2 infection or an uninfected control (not recorded which).

This clonotype came up many times. The chain has TRBV5-4 and TRBJ1-2; no definite D call. Germline CDR1 reads SGHNT; CDR2 reads YYREEE (reference sequence). The length of the CDR3 is 12 residues. V was pared by 0 bases and J by 5 bases, with 5 bases between. The CDR3: CASSLDGYGYTF. The CDR3 bases are TGTGCCAGCAGCTTGGACGGGTATGGCTACACCTTC.

There are a few counts of this clonotype. This rearrangement joins TRBV5-1 to TRBJ1-1, with D possibly matching TRBD1 (5 bases). Germline V lookup: CDR1 SGHRS, CDR2 YFSETQ. The CDR3 covers 14 residues. V was pared by 4 bases and J by 0 bases, with 10 bases between. The CDR3 region has the DNA TGCGCCAGCAGCGGGCAGGGCATGAACACTGAAGCTTTCTTT. This translates into CASSGQGMNTEAFF.

The genes are TRBV7-9 and TRBJ2-5; weak D call: TRBD2 (6 bases). Trimming removed 4 bases at V and 5 bases at J, with 17 bases between. The CDR3 totals 15 residues. The V gene's germline CDR1 is SEHNR and CDR2 FQNEAQ (reference sequence). The CDR3 region is CASSSSGTSGETQYF. The CDR3 DNA sequence: TGTGCCAGCAGCTCCTCCGGGACCAGCGGGGAGACCCAGTACTTC.

This clonotype was observed a few times. The gene calls are TRBV20-1 and TRBJ2-5; D is perhaps TRBD2 (5 bases). From germline, CDR1 is DFQATT and CDR2 SNEGSKA (reference sequence). This CDR3 spans 13 amino acids. Trimming removed 6 bases from V and 2 bases from J, with 13 bases in between. This CDR3 is CSAARTVQETQYF. The CDR3 nucleotides read TGCAGTGCCGCCCGGACTGTGCAAGAGACCCAGTACTTC.